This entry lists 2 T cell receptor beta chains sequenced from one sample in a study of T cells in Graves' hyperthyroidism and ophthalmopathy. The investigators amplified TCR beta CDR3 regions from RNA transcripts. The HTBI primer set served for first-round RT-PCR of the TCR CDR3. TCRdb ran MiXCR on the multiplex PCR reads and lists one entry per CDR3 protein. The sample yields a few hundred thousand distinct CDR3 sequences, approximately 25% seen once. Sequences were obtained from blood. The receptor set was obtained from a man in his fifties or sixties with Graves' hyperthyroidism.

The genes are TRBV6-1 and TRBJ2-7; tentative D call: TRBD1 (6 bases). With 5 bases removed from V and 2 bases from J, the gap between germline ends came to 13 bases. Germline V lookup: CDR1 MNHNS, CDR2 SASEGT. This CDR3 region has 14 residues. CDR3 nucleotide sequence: TGTGCCAGCAGTCAGAATCAGGGGCCCTACGAGCAGTACTTC. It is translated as CASSQNQGPYEQYF.

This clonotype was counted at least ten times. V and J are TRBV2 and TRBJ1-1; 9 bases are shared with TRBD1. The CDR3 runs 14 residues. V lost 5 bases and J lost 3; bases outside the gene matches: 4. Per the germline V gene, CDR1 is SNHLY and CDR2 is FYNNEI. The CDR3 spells CASSRTGAYTEAFF. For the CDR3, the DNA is TGTGCCAGCAGTAGGACAGGGGCGTACACTGAAGCTTTCTTT.